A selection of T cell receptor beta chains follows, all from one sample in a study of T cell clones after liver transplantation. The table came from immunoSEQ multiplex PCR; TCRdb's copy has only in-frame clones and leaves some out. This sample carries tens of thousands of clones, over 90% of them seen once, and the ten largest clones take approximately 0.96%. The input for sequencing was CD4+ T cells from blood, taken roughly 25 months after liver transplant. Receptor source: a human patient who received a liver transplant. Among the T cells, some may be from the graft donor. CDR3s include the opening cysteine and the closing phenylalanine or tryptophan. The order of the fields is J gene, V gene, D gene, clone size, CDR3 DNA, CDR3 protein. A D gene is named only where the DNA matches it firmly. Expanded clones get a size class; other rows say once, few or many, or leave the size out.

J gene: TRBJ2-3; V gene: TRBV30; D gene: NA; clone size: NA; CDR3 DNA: TGTGCCTGGACCCTACGGGGAGGATCTAGCACAGATACGCAGTATTTT; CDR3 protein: CAWTLRGGSSTDTQYF
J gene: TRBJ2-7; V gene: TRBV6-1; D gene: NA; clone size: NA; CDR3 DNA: TGTGCCAGCAGTGAAAGTGTGGGGTTCTCCTACGAGCAGTACTTC; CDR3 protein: CASSESVGFSYEQYF
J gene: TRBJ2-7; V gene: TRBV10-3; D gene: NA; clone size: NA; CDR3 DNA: TGTGCCATCAGGGACTCCCCAGGTGGCTACGAGCAGTACTTC; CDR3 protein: CAIRDSPGGYEQYF
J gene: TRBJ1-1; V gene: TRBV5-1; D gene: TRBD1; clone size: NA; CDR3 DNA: TGCGCCAGCAGCTTGGTAGGGGGCTTTTCTACTGAAGCTTTCTTT; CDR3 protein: CASSLVGGFSTEAFF
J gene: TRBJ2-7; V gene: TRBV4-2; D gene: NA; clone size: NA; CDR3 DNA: TGTGCCAGCAGCCAAGACGTCCGTCGGGACGAGCAGTACTTC; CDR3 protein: CASSQDVRRDEQYF
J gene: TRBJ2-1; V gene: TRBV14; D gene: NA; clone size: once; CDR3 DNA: TGTGCCAGCAGCCAAGATATGGTGAGCGCGGGCGATGAGCAGTTCTTC; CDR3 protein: CASSQDMVSAGDEQFF
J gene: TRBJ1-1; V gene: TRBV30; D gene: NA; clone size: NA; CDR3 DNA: TGTGCCTTTACGCGCTCCGGGGGGAACGGAGAAGCTTTCTTT; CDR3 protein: CAFTRSGGNGEAFF
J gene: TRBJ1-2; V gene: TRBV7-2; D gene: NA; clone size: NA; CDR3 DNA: TGTGCCAGCAGCTACGACACAACCCAGGGCTACACCTTC; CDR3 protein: CASSYDTTQGYTF
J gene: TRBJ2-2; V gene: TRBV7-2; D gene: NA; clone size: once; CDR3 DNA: TGTGCCAGCAGCTTAGTGGGCCTAGCCGGGGAGCTGTTTTTT; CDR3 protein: CASSLVGLAGELFF
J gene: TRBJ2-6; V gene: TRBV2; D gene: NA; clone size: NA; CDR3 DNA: TGTGCCAGCAACGTCCCACTCTCTGGGGCCAACGTCCTGACTTTC; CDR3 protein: CASNVPLSGANVLTF
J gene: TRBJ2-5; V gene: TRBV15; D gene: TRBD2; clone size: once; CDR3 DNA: TGTGCCACCAGCAGAGGTCGACTAGCGGGAGAGGAGACCCAGTACTTC; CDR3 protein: CATSRGRLAGEETQYF